This T cell receptor (beta chain) was captured in a study of T-cell reconstitution after alpha-beta-depleted transplantation in children. Overall study findings and caveats: In patients about two months after transplant, alpha-beta T cells reportedly arose from several hundred expanded graft clones. At one year after transplant, newly produced T cells mostly accounted for T-cell counts and diversity. It was surviving recipient T cells and thymic progenitors that gave some patients high TCRbeta diversity at day 60.

This CDR3 has 17 amino acids. Germline trimming cut 1 base from V and 0 bases from J; bases unmatched to any gene: 8. The germline gives CDR1 SEHNR, CDR2 FQNEAQ (reference sequence). TCRbeta library preparation incorporated unique molecular identifiers. One entry per CDR3 protein, called by TCRdb with MiXCR from the PCR reads. This table has 700,000 to 850,000 distinct CDR3 sequences, roughly 15% appearing once. This clonotype came up a few times. The target antigen is unknown. This sample comprised PBMCs, mostly from graft donor cells, obtained 360 days after TCRalphabeta/CD19-depleted stem cell transplant. This chain links TRBV7-9 with TRBJ2-7; TRBD1 aligns across 8 bases. The TCR originated in a male patient younger than 18 who had a stem cell transplant for acute lymphoblastic leukemia, so the T cells may come from the graft donor. The CDR3 sequence: CASSLVSRGHSSYEQYF. For the CDR3, the DNA is TGTGCCAGCAGCTTAGTAAGCAGGGGGCATTCCTCCTACGAGCAGTACTTC.